This section outlines one TCR beta chain sequence together with its context. This clonotype was observed many times. Its binding antigen is unknown. No much larger clone exists at a distance of one base, and base qualities are not known. V and J lose 7 bases and 2 bases, and a span of 11 bases separates them. The CDR3 has 13 amino acids, counting the end cysteine and phenylalanine. Only the CDR3 part of the read is kept: 39 bases, read in frame from the first base. In the germline V gene, CDR1 corresponds to SNHLY and CDR2 to FYNNEI. Donors were a few dozen systemically healthy Caucasian individuals from Russia aged about 6 to 100 years. Around 9.7 milliliters of peripheral blood were collected from each donor into EDTA-treated Vacutainer tubes. Ficoll-Paque density-gradient centrifugation was used to isolate PBMCs, with at least 7 million obtained per sample. Total RNA, at least 6 micrograms per sample, was extracted from PBMCs with Trizol reagent. For every donor, an aliquot of PBMCs went through flow cytometry to measure the percentages of naive CD45RAhigh/CD27high T cells.

This entry comes from a study of blood T cells in healthy people across ages (dated by TCRdb to the mid-2010s). Context from the whole study: In model experiments, roughly one uniquely barcoded TCR beta cDNA molecule per two T cells was captured by template switching. To track age-related changes in TCR beta repertoire diversity, the study relied on deep sequencing normalized with unique cDNA molecular identifiers. Donors were grouped into four age groups: young (average roughly 15 years), middle-aged (roughly 38), aged (around 60) and long-lived (roughly 80). To avoid experimental bias, donors of different ages were distributed randomly across sequencing lanes. Using the same blood draw, the study looked at two additional independent replicas of 1 million unique cDNA reads for two donors, one aged 18 to 29 and the other aged 80 or older. The research as a whole found: Because the CMV infection status of the donors was unknown, age-related changes in expanded clonotypes may potentially have been confounded. Estimates of total diversity from one million sequenced T cells were regarded as lower bounds and underestimates. Because profiling used bulk unsorted PBMCs, naive and antigen-experienced compartments could not be compared conclusively. Observed TCR beta diversity per million T cells fell roughly linearly with age, and a significant reduction was already apparent by age about 36. Compared with the aged group, the long-lived group had more naive CD4+ T cells, fewer expanded clones and increased TCR diversity, a pattern suggesting age selection. The percentage of naive T cells measured by flow cytometry correlated strongly with observed TCR beta diversity.

Library method: 5' RACE. Instrument used: Illumina HiSeq 2500. A second PCR of roughly 6 to 11 cycles was performed with a sample-barcoded 5' primer and a J-beta primer mix. Each TCR beta cDNA molecule received a unique molecular identifier from a template-switch 5' adaptor carrying 12 random nucleotides. At least 2.5 million CDR3-containing paired-end reads were obtained from each sample. First-strand cDNA synthesis was performed from all RNA using the Mint cDNA synthesis kit, with priming by a TRBC-specific oligonucleotide. All cDNA was treated with uracil-DNA glycosylase and then went through a first 18-cycle PCR with the universal primers M1SS and BC2_uni_R. On the authors' methods: Normalization of each sample was performed by random selection of 1 million high-quality reads, each carrying a distinct molecular identifier. Reads sharing molecular identifiers were discarded rather than binned into consensus sequences. MiTCR, run with a Q25 quality threshold and the strictest error-elimination algorithm, handled CDR3 identification, clonotype clustering and error correction. Lower-bound total TCR beta diversity was estimated with a nonparametric unseen species model using Euler transformation. TCRdb cleaned the public reads at Q25 with fastp, built clones with MiXCR and kept in-frame beta chains. Duplicate CDR3 protein sequences are folded into a single record with the most common DNA and genes. TCRdb's processing, not the study's, gives the V and J calls here. The sample profile shows about 590,000 distinct CDR3 sequences; around 31% of them were found once. Around 16% of the sample is in the top ten clones.

This receptor was taken from a woman older than 75 in good health. The chain is made from TRBV2 and TRBJ2-5; possibly the D gene is TRBD1, per 5 matching bases. Sequenced input: blood. This receptor has the CDR3 CASKRQQQETQYF. The nucleotide sequence is given as TGTGCCAGCAAACGACAGCAACAAGAGACCCAGTACTTC. The entire variable domain, with the stretches around the CDR3 drawn from the reference TRBV2 and TRBJ2-5 proteins, is EPEVTQTPSHQVTQMGQEVILRCVPISNHLYFYWYRQILGQKVEFLVSFYNNEISEKSEIFDDQFSVERPDGSNFTLKIRSTKLEDSAMYFCASKRQQQETQYFGPGTRLLVL.